These 28 T cell receptor beta chains share one sample of origin, sequenced in a study of Tregs in tolerant kidney transplant recipients. The method was immunoSEQ multiplex PCR; TCRdb's version includes in-frame clones alone and lacks a portion of them. The data contain about 240,000 clones, about four fifths of them singletons. The sample was CD4+ T cells from blood. Receptor source: a human donor in good health.

The chain employs TRBV29-1 and TRBJ1-2; 8 bases match TRBD1. CDR3 size: 15 residues. The V gene's germline CDR1 is SQVTM and CDR2 ANQGSEA. V was clipped by 6 bases and J by 3 bases; unmatched bases: 12. This CDR3 reads CSVGGQAGRHYGYTF. As DNA, the CDR3 is TGCAGCGTGGGGGGACAGGCCGGGCGCCACTATGGCTACACCTTC.

J is TRBJ2-1 and V is TRBV19, with D unclear. The germline V gene encodes CDR1 LNHDA and CDR2 SQIVND (reference sequence). Trimming shortened V by 3 bases and J by 0 bases, and 12 bases separated the two germline ends. This CDR3 contains 16 residues. CDR3 DNA: TGTGCCAGTAGTATCAAAACGGCAGCCTCCTACAATGAGCAGTTCTTC. Residues: CASSIKTAASYNEQFF. The whole variable domain, filled in from reference TRBV19 and TRBJ2-1, reads DGGITQSPKYLFRKEGQNVTLSCEQNLNHDAMYWYRQDPGQGLRLIYYSQIVNDFQKGDIAEGYSVSREKKESFPLTVTSAQKNPTAFYLCASSIKTAASYNEQFFGPGTRLTVL.

The chain links TRBV5-1 to TRBJ2-1; tentatively, D is TRBD1 (6 bases). The CDR3 length is 16 residues. Germline CDR1 is SGHRS and CDR2 is YFSETQ. The V end lost 0 bases, the J end lost 0 bases, and 10 bases lay between the germline ends. CDR3 sequence (DNA): TGCGCCAGCAGCTTGGGAGGGACATCCTCCTACAATGAGCAGTTCTTC. Its translation: CASSLGGTSSYNEQFF.

This clone was found a few times. CDR3 sequence (DNA): TGTGCCAGCAGCTTCACAGGGGGCGCAACTAATGAAAAACTGTTTTTT. It is translated as CASSFTGGATNEKLFF. The chain is built from TRBV7-9 and TRBJ1-4; 9 nucleotides agree with TRBD1. The CDR3 is 16 residues long. Germline CDR1 is SEHNR and CDR2 is FQNEAQ (reference sequence). V lost 3 bases and J lost 0; bases outside the gene matches: 2.

The rearrangement joins TRBV6-1 to TRBJ2-2, with D unresolved. The CDR3 has 16 residues. The V gene's germline CDR1 is MNHNS and CDR2 SASEGT. Trimming removed 3 bases at V and 5 bases at J, with 16 bases between. The chain's CDR3 is CASSDLNVRETGELFF. The CDR3 DNA is TGTGCCAGCAGTGACCTAAACGTAAGGGAAACCGGGGAGCTGTTTTTT.

The chain uses TRBV5-4 and TRBJ2-7; 13 positions agree with TRBD2. Germline CDR1 and CDR2: SGHNT and YYREEE (reference sequence). The CDR3 spans 15 residues. With V trimmed by 3 bases and J by 1 base, 1 base remained unmatched. The CDR3 sequence is CASSWGLAGSYEQYF. CDR3 bases: TGTGCCAGCAGCTGGGGACTAGCGGGATCCTACGAGCAGTACTTC.

V and J are TRBV7-2 and TRBJ1-1, with 9 bases aligning to TRBD1. V dropped 0 bases and J dropped 6; count of bases not matched to a gene: 2. Germline V lookup: CDR1 SGHTA, CDR2 FQGNSA. This CDR3 comprises 14 residues. The CDR3 sequence: CASSLARQGAEAFF. CDR3 sequence (DNA): TGTGCCAGCAGCTTAGCTAGACAGGGGGCTGAAGCTTTCTTT.

The V and J genes are TRBV5-1 and TRBJ2-3, with 10 bases lining up with TRBD2. The CDR3 consists of 15 residues. Germline V gene data show CDR1 as SGHRS and CDR2 as YFSETQ. The ends lost 4 bases at V and 10 bases at J; junction bases unmatched: 12. Here the CDR3 DNA reads TGCGCCAGCAGCCTGGGACTAGCGATCCTCAGCCCGCAGTATTTT. Translation gives CASSLGLAILSPQYF. The whole variable domain, filled in from reference TRBV5-1 and TRBJ2-3, reads KAGVTQTPRYLIKTRGQQVTLSCSPISGHRSVSWYQQTPGQGLQFLFEYFSETQRNKGNFPGRFSGRQFSNSRSEMNVSTLELGDSALYLCASSLGLAILSPQYFGPGTRLTVL.

The chain recombines TRBV19 with TRBJ2-7; tentative D call: TRBD2 (5 bases). CDR1 is LNHDA and CDR2 is SQIVND in the germline V gene (reference sequence). V lost 1 base and J lost 7, with 20 bases in between. The CDR3 length is 16 residues. This chain's CDR3 is CASSIGRLGVGGEQYF. CDR3 bases: TGTGCCAGTAGTATAGGGAGGCTAGGTGTCGGTGGGGAGCAGTACTTC.

This chain links TRBV7-6 with TRBJ2-1, with D possibly matching TRBD1 (5 bases). V lost 6 bases and J lost 1, with 13 bases in between. Germline V lookup: CDR1 SGHVS, CDR2 FNYEAQ. This CDR3 is built from 15 residues. In nucleotides, the CDR3 is TGTGCCAGCAGTTCCCGACAGCTTTCCTACAATGAGCAGTTCTTC. Its translation is CASSSRQLSYNEQFF.

In its sample, this clone was seen once. The chain couples TRBV9 to TRBJ2-3; D possibly corresponds to TRBD1 (5 bases). V was shortened by 2 bases and J by 2 bases, with 18 bases between the two germline ends. Germline V gene lookup returns CDR1 SGDLS and CDR2 YYNGEE. The CDR3 extends over 17 amino acids. CDR3 region: CASSVRPQDMPTDTQYF. CDR3 nucleotide sequence: TGTGCCAGCAGCGTTCGCCCACAGGACATGCCCACAGATACGCAGTATTTT.

This chain connects TRBV11-2 to TRBJ2-7, with D unclear. CDR3 length: 14 amino acids. Germline V gives CDR1 SGHAT, CDR2 FQNNGV. The V and J ends lost 3 bases and 0 bases respectively, with 9 bases between them. CDR3 sequence: CASSFALSSYEQYF. For the CDR3, the DNA is TGTGCCAGCAGCTTTGCATTGAGCTCCTACGAGCAGTACTTC.

The J gene is TRBJ2-7, the V gene TRBV6-1; 7 nucleotides agree with TRBD2. The CDR3 has 14 amino acids. With V trimmed by 1 base and J by 4 bases, 4 bases remained unmatched. The germline CDR1 and CDR2 sequences are MNHNS and SASEGT. For the CDR3, the DNA is TGTGCCAGCAGTGAAGGCGGGGGAGGGTACGAGCAGTACTTC. Translated, it gives CASSEGGGGYEQYF.

The chain carries TRBV27 and TRBJ1-6, with a weak D call TRBD1 (5 bases). CDR3 length: 16 residues. V was shortened by 6 bases and J by 0 bases, with 12 bases between the two germline ends. Germline loops: CDR1 MNHEY, CDR2 SMNVEV (reference sequence). The CDR3 nucleotides are TGTGCCAGCAGCCTTATCGGGGCCTCCTATAATTCACCCCTCCACTTT. It yields the protein CASSLIGASYNSPLHF.

The gene calls are TRBV2 and TRBJ1-2; maybe TRBD1 (6 bases). CDR1 and CDR2 (germline): SNHLY, FYNNEI. Between the trimmed V and J ends, which lost 8 bases and 8 bases, there was a span of 18 bases. The CDR3 has 13 residues. CDR3 sequence reads: CASRRPGALGYTF. Written as DNA, the CDR3 is TGTGCCAGCCGAAGACCAGGGGCTCTGGGCTACACCTTC.

This chain connects TRBV11-2 to TRBJ1-3; 9 bases match TRBD1. The CDR3 covers 18 residues. Germline CDR1 and CDR2: SGHAT and FQNNGV. Losses at the gene ends were 3 bases for V and 0 bases for J; bases not matched to a gene: 9. For the CDR3, the DNA is TGTGCCAGCAGCTTCCGCTACCTGACAGGGGGCTCTGGAAACACCATATATTTT. This sequence encodes CASSFRYLTGGSGNTIYF.

The CDR3 bases are TGCGCCAGCAGCCCACTGACAGGGGGCGCGGAAAACATTCAGTACTTC. Protein: CASSPLTGGAENIQYF. The V gene is TRBV4-1, the J gene TRBJ2-4, with TRBD1 matching 10 bases. The CDR3 covers 16 residues. V lost 4 bases, J lost 5 bases, and 8 bases stayed unmatched. Germline CDR1 is MGHRA and CDR2 is YSYEKL.

The chain recombines TRBV5-4 with TRBJ2-7; TRBD2 matches at 14 bases. J gave up 0 bases and V 4 bases, and 12 bases lay outside the gene matches. The CDR3 runs 19 residues. Germline V gene sequence: CDR1 SGHNT, CDR2 YYREEE (reference sequence). In nucleotides, the CDR3 is TGTGCCAGCAGCCCGGACGGGACTAGCGGGAGTCCACTCTCCTACGAGCAGTACTTC. Protein sequence: CASSPDGTSGSPLSYEQYF.

The chain combines TRBV19 with TRBJ2-3, with D hard to call. The CDR3 loop spans 14 amino acids. V lost 3 bases, J lost 2 bases, and 9 bases lay in between. Germline loops: CDR1 LNHDA, CDR2 SQIVND (reference sequence). The CDR3: CASSMEIPTDTQYF. The CDR3 DNA is TGTGCCAGTAGTATGGAGATCCCCACAGATACGCAGTATTTT.

This rearrangement joins TRBV4-2 to TRBJ2-1; 10 bases match TRBD2. The CDR3 totals 17 residues. Germline loops: CDR1 LGHNA, CDR2 YNFKEQ. V trimming: 3 bases; J trimming: 0 bases; junction bases outside the gene matches: 5. CDR3 sequence: CASSHSGLAYSYNEQFF. The CDR3 nucleotides read TGTGCCAGCAGCCATTCGGGACTAGCGTACTCCTACAATGAGCAGTTCTTC.

The chain has TRBV7-8 and TRBJ2-2, with 9 bases aligning to TRBD2. Germline V CDR1 and CDR2: SGHVS, FQNEAQ. This CDR3 is 16 amino acids long. J gave up 0 bases and V 4 bases, and 3 bases lay outside the gene matches. The CDR3 sequence is CASSSLAGANTGELFF. As DNA, the CDR3 is TGTGCCAGCAGCTCCTTAGCGGGGGCGAACACCGGGGAGCTGTTTTTT.

This chain links TRBV5-4 with TRBJ2-3, with 9 bases lining up with TRBD1. The germline gives CDR1 SGHNT, CDR2 YYREEE (reference sequence). V was pared by 0 bases and J by 2 bases, with 1 base of the junction left unmatched. This CDR3 has 15 amino acids. This CDR3 is CASSLGTGATDTQYF. The CDR3 nucleotides read TGTGCCAGCAGCTTGGGGACAGGGGCCACAGATACGCAGTATTTT.

This clone appeared a single time. J is TRBJ2-1 and V is TRBV11-2, with 9 bases fitting TRBD2. CDR1 SGHAT and CDR2 FQNNGV come from the germline V gene. This CDR3 is built from 15 residues. The junction had 7 bases not matched to a gene; V was cut back by 2 bases and J by 8 bases. The chain's CDR3 is CASSLYSGSTDEQFF. The CDR3 DNA reads as TGTGCCAGCAGCTTATATAGCGGGAGTACCGATGAGCAGTTCTTC. The whole variable domain, remainder taken from reference TRBV11-2 and TRBJ2-1, is EAGVAQSPRYKIIEKRQSVAFWCNPISGHATLYWYQQILGQGPKLLIQFQNNGVVDDSQLPKDRFSAERLKGVDSTLKIQPAKLEDSAVYLCASSLYSGSTDEQFFGPGTRLTVL.

The rearrangement uses TRBV7-9 and TRBJ2-5, with 12 bases identical to TRBD2. CDR3 length: 17 residues. V shed 0 bases, J shed 2 bases, and the junction held 4 bases outside the gene matches. Germline V gene data show CDR1 as SEHNR and CDR2 as FQNEAQ (reference sequence). Here the CDR3 DNA reads TGTGCCAGCAGCTTAGCTTCGACTAGCGGGGGTCAAGAGACCCAGTACTTC. Protein product: CASSLASTSGGQETQYF.

The chain has TRBV29-1 and TRBJ1-4; D unclear. The CDR3 is made up of 15 amino acids. Germline CDR1 SQVTM, CDR2 ANQGSEA. V shed 7 bases and J shed 0 bases, with 15 bases lying between them. CDR3 DNA sequence: TGCAGCGCCCTCAGAGACGGAGCAACTAATGAAAAACTGTTTTTT. Residues: CSALRDGATNEKLFF.

The CDR3 DNA sequence: TGTGCCAGCAGCTTGGATGGGGCCCGGAAGAACTATGGCTACACCTTC. The encoded protein is CASSLDGARKNYGYTF. V gene TRBV5-6 combines with J gene TRBJ1-2; D is possibly TRBD1 (5 bases). CDR3 length: 16 amino acids. Germline V CDR1 and CDR2: SGHDT, YYEEEE. V dropped 0 bases and J dropped 2 bases, with 14 bases sitting between them. The whole variable domain, remainder taken from reference TRBV5-6 and TRBJ1-2, is DAGVTQSPTHLIKTRGQQVTLRCSPKSGHDTVSWYQQALGQGPQFIFQYYEEEERQRGNFPDRFSGHQFPNYSSELNVNALLLGDSALYLCASSLDGARKNYGYTFGSGTRLTVV.

The chain recombines TRBV6-1 with TRBJ1-2; 7 bases line up with TRBD1. CDR1 MNHNS and CDR2 SASEGT come from the germline V gene. Trimming cost V 5 bases and J 8 bases; bases outside gene matches: 11. CDR3 size: 14 residues. Here the CDR3 DNA reads TGTGCCAGCAGTTATCTCGACAGGGAGAAAGGCTACACCTTC. This encodes CASSYLDREKGYTF.

This clone was observed once. The chain is built from TRBV11-2 and TRBJ2-7; D gene unclear. The V gene lost 5 bases and the J gene lost 0 bases, with 5 bases spanning the gap. CDR3 length: 12 residues. Per germline, CDR1 SGHAT and CDR2 FQNNGV. CDR3 residues: CASSLSSYEQYF. In nucleotides, the CDR3 is TGTGCCAGCAGCCTAAGCTCCTACGAGCAGTACTTC.